This T cell receptor beta chain was identified during a study of neurological immune-mediated disorders. This clonotype was observed many times. Being one base from a much bigger clone, this may be a read error. This CDR3 contains 13 residues. The germline gives CDR1 MNHEY, CDR2 SVGAGI. MiXCR, run by TCRdb on the 5' RACE reads, gives a single entry per CDR3 protein. The table records over 35,000 distinct CDR3 sequences, about 13% of them present only once. Source material: PBMCs. The V and J genes are TRBV6-5 and TRBJ1-1; D is unresolved. The source is a female donor in good health. CDR3 nucleotides: TGTGTCAGCAGTACAGCATGGGACACTGAAGCTTTCTTT. Translated: CVSSTAWDTEAFF.